This section outlines one T cell receptor (beta chain) sequence together with its context. Its target is unknown. The time point: newly diagnosed GD, antithyroid drugs for less than 3 months. PBMCs provided the RNA from which the TCR library was made. Combining iRepertoire HTBI primers with Arm-PCR of CDR3 regions, the authors built TCR beta libraries. TCRdb re-analysed the multiplex PCR reads in MiXCR, keeping a single row per CDR3 protein. The top ten clones hold roughly 8.9% of a sample with some 490,000 distinct CDR3 sequences, more than 10% of them seen once. This sample is drawn from a study of regulatory T cells in long-lasting Graves disease. Study summary: Antithyroid drug exposure in newly diagnosed Graves' patients had lasted under 3 months. Study-level points and caveats: Among the persistent patients, 2,741 public clonotypes were shared, more than the 950 to 1,000 shared among new patients. Persistent disease showed a preference for TRBV28, TRBJ1-2 and TRBJ2-5. Less diverse TCR repertoires were seen in persistent Graves' patients than in newly diagnosed ones.

Germline V gene sequence: CDR1 MNHEY, CDR2 SVGAGI. V lost 0 bases to trimming and J lost 3 bases; unmatched junction nucleotides: 10. The CDR3 is 19 residues long. This sample also belongs to another study, concerning T cells in Graves' hyperthyroidism and ophthalmopathy.

The source of this sequence is a woman in her twenties or thirties with Graves disease. This sample comprised peripheral blood mononuclear cells (PBMCs), obtained at new diagnosis, from a patient treated with antithyroid drugs. The V gene is TRBV6-5, the J gene TRBJ2-2; 10 bases are a match to TRBD2. The CDR3: CASSYSPPLAGWDTGELFF. As DNA, the CDR3 is TGTGCCAGCAGTTACTCGCCGCCACTAGCGGGATGGGACACCGGGGAGCTGTTTTTT.